This passage covers 3 T cell receptor beta chains from one sample sequenced in a study of esophageal squamous cell carcinoma under preoperative chemotherapy listed by TCRdb under 2018. Libraries were made using PCR. Instrument used: HiSeq X Ten. TCRdb reprocessed the public reads (quality trimming at Q25 with fastp, clone calling with MiXCR) and kept in-frame beta chains. Identical CDR3 proteins give one entry, which carries the most common genes and DNA. The sample has about 9,600 distinct CDR3 sequences on record, approximately 48% of them singletons. Over 12% of the sample comes from the top ten. The intended sense of this specimen's time point label: after preoperative PTX-NDP chemotherapy. The sample was gathered from a patient given preoperative chemotherapy. The origin of the receptors is a human donor with esophageal squamous cell carcinoma. The donor label of this sample is uncertain.

The chain uses TRBV7-8 and TRBJ2-4; 8 nucleotides match TRBD2. Germline loops: CDR1 SGHVS, CDR2 FQNEAQ. There are 14 residues in the CDR3. CDR3 nucleotides: TGTGCGGGGAGCGCGGGGGGTAAAGAAGACACTCAGTACTTC. Translated, it gives CAGSAGGKEDTQYF.

This clonotype is medium-sized. The chain is built from TRBV6-1 and TRBJ1-2; maybe TRBD1 (5 bases). Germline values: CDR1 MNHNS, CDR2 SASEGT. The CDR3 is 13 amino acids. V was shortened by 6 bases and J by 4 bases, with 12 bases between the two germline ends. The CDR3 sequence is CASRSDNLYGYTF. The CDR3 bases are TGTGCCAGCAGATCGGACAACCTCTATGGCTACACCTTC.

The chain is built from TRBV6-1 and TRBJ2-2; possibly TRBD2 for D (6 bases). Germline V gives CDR1 MNHNS, CDR2 SASEGT. The CDR3 is 14 residues long. Trimming cost V 7 bases and J 16 bases, with 25 bases left between them. CDR3 bases: TGTGCCAGCAATCTGGGAGGTAACACCGAGACGCAGTTTTTT. It is translated as CASNLGGNTETQFF.